This T cell receptor beta chain was sequenced for a study of T cells in Graves' hyperthyroidism and ophthalmopathy. General study points: It was a median around 6 months before onset that the model predicted ophthalmopathy. In blood, most of the thyroid clonotypes expanded above 0.001 were also present.

Germline V gene lookup returns CDR1 LGHNA and CDR2 YSLEER. V lost 3 bases and J lost 2; bases outside the gene matches: 17. This CDR3 contains 21 residues. From RNA transcripts, TCR beta CDR3 regions were amplified. An initial round of RT-PCR targeting the TCR CDR3 relied on the HTBI primer set. TCRdb ran MiXCR on the multiplex PCR reads and lists one entry per CDR3 protein. The sample includes approximately 700,000 distinct CDR3 sequences, about a sixth seen only once; the top ten take approximately 8.4%. This clonotype showed up just a few times. Its target is unknown. V usage is TRBV4-3 and J usage is TRBJ2-1; 12 bases are shared with TRBD2. The material sequenced was blood. The receptor comes from a man between 18 and 29 years old with Graves' hyperthyroidism. The CDR3 loop reads CASSQLVKGLAGTTAYNEQFF. Here the CDR3 DNA reads TGCGCCAGCAGCCAGTTAGTTAAGGGACTAGCGGGCACAACCGCCTACAATGAGCAGTTCTTC.